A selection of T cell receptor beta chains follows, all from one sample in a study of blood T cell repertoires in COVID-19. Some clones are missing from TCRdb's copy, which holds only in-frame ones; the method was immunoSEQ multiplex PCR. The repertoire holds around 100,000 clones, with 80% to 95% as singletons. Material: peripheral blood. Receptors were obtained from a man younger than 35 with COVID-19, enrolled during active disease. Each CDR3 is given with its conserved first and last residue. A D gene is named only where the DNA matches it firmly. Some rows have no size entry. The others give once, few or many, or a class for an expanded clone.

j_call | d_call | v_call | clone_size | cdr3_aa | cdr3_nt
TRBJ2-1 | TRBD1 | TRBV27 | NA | CASSLDRVSSYNEQFF | TGTGCCAGCAGTTTGGACAGGGTCAGCTCCTACAATGAGCAGTTCTTC
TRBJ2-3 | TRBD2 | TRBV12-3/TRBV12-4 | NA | CASSRREGGTQYF | TGTGCCAGCAGTAGGCGGGAGGGGGGTACGCAGTATTTT
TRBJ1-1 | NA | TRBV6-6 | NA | CASSPRQFKVNTEAFF | TGTGCCAGCAGTCCCCGACAGTTTAAGGTGAACACTGAAGCTTTCTTT
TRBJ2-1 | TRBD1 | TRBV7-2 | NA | CASSLDSGGLNEQFF | TGTGCCAGCAGCTTAGACTCAGGGGGCCTGAATGAGCAGTTCTTC
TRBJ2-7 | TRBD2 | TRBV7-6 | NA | CASSPAPAGDSYEQYF | TGTGCCAGCAGCCCCGCCCCAGCGGGAGACTCCTACGAGCAGTACTTC
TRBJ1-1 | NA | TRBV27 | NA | CASSLSRNGEAFF | TGTGCCAGCAGTTTATCGAGAAACGGTGAAGCTTTCTTT
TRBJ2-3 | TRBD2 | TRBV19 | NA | CASRDRGGLAVTDTQYF | TGTGCCAGTAGGGACCGGGGGGGACTAGCGGTAACAGATACGCAGTATTTT
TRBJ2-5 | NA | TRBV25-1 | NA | CASSDFLWRDPQETQYF | TGTGCCAGCAGTGATTTTTTATGGAGGGACCCACAAGAGACCCAGTACTTC
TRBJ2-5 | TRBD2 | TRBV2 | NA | CASLRFSGRGDYQETQYF | TGTGCCAGCCTCCGGTTTAGCGGGAGGGGGGATTACCAAGAGACCCAGTACTTC
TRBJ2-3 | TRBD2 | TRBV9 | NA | CASSGWTSGTDTQYF | TGTGCCAGCAGCGGATGGACTAGCGGCACAGATACGCAGTATTTT
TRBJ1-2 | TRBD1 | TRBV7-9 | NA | CASSPLRDRGLHYGYTF | TGTGCCAGCAGCCCCCTCCGGGACAGGGGGCTTCACTATGGCTACACCTTC
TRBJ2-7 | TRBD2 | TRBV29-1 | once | CSVRLAGTYEQYF | TGCAGCGTGAGACTAGCGGGGACCTACGAGCAGTACTTC
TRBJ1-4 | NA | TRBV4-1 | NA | CASSQPPPAGGLLF | TGCGCCAGCAGCCAACCCCCGCCGGCGGGAGGACTGCTTTTT
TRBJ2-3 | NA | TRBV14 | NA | CASSALGQSTDTQYF | TGTGCCAGCAGCGCGTTAGGACAGAGCACAGATACGCAGTATTTT
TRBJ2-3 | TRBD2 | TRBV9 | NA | CASSLPLAGDGGDTQYF | TGTGCCAGCAGCCTACCCCTAGCGGGAGACGGGGGAGATACGCAGTATTTT
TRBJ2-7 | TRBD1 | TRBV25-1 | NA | CASSPGQGRSTQTYEQYF | TGTGCCAGCTCACCGGGACAGGGAAGGTCGACGCAGACCTACGAGCAGTACTTC
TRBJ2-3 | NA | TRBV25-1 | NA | CASSEGPGLAVTDTQYF | TGTGCCAGCAGTGAAGGGCCGGGGTTAGCGGTCACAGATACGCAGTATTTT
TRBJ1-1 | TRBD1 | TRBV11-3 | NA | CASSSGQGSTEAFF | TGTGCCAGCAGCTCGGGACAGGGCTCCACTGAAGCTTTCTTT
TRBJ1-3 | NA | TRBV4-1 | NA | CASSQVEGASGNTIYF | TGCGCCAGCAGCCAAGTGGAAGGGGCCTCTGGAAACACCATATATTTT
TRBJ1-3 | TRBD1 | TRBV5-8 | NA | CASSIDGYRGSGNTIYF | TGTGCCAGCAGTATCGATGGGTACAGGGGCTCTGGAAACACCATATATTTT
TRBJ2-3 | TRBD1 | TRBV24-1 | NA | CATSDGQGAGDTQYF | TGTGCCACCAGTGATGGGCAGGGGGCTGGGGATACGCAGTATTTT
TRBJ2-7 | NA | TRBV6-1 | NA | CASSEVGGDYEQYF | TGTGCCAGCAGTGAAGTCGGAGGGGACTACGAGCAGTACTTC
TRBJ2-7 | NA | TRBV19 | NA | CASSSQSGYQQYF | TGTGCCAGTAGTAGCCAATCGGGGTACCAGCAGTACTTC
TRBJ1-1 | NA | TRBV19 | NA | CASTSAGYTEAFF | TGTGCCAGTACCTCAGCCGGGTACACTGAAGCTTTCTTT
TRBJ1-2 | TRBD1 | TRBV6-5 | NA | CASRRLPQGAHGYTF | TGTGCCAGCAGACGGTTACCACAGGGGGCGCACGGCTACACCTTC
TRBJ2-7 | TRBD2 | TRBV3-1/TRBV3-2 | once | CASSQTQGLGRVEQYF | TGTGCCAGCAGCCAGACCCAGGGACTGGGGAGGGTCGAGCAGTACTTC
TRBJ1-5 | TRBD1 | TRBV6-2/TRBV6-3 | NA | CASSRQGFSNQPQHF | TGTGCCAGCAGCCGACAGGGCTTTAGCAATCAGCCCCAGCATTTT
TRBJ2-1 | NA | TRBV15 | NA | CATSYEGNEQFF | TGTGCCACCAGCTATGAGGGCAATGAGCAGTTCTTC
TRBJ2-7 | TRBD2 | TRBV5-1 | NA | CASSRTSGPYEQYF | TGCGCCAGCAGCCGGACTAGCGGACCCTACGAGCAGTACTTC
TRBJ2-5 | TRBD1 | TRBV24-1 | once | CATGQGSVKTQYF | TGTGCCACCGGACAGGGGTCAGTAAAGACCCAGTACTTC
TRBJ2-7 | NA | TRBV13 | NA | CASSPDRIYSYEQYF | TGTGCCAGCAGCCCCGACAGGATTTACTCCTACGAGCAGTACTTC
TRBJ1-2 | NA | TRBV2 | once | CASRRARGGRGYTF | TGTGCCAGCCGCCGCGCGAGGGGAGGCCGTGGCTACACCTTC
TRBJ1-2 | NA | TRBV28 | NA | CASSNPGQYFNYGYTF | TGTGCCAGCAGCAATCCGGGACAATACTTTAACTATGGCTACACCTTC
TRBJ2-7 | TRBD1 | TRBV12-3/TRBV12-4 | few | CASSLTGGNEQYF | TGTGCCAGCAGTTTAACAGGGGGCAACGAGCAGTACTTC
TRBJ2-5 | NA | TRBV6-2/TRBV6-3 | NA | CASSPVAGRAETQYF | TGTGCCAGCAGCCCCGTTGCCGGGAGAGCAGAGACCCAGTACTTC
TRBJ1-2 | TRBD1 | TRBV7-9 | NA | CASSSPTGSHGYTF | TGTGCCAGCAGCTCCCCGACAGGGAGTCATGGCTACACCTTC
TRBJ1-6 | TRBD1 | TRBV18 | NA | CASSPAGGTSPLHF | TGTGCCAGCTCACCCGCAGGGGGCACGTCACCCCTCCACTTT
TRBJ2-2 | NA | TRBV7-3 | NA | CASREAGELFF | TGTGCCAGCAGAGAGGCCGGGGAGCTGTTTTTT
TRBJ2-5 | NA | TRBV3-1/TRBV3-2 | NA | CASSPRLEETQYF | TGTGCCAGCAGCCCAAGACTAGAAGAGACCCAGTACTTC
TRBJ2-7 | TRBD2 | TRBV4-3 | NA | CASSSGSYEQYF | TGCGCCAGCAGTAGCGGGTCTTACGAGCAGTACTTC
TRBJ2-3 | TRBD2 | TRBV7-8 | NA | CASSQGIPGLAGASSTDTQYF | TGTGCCAGCAGCCAGGGGATTCCGGGACTAGCGGGGGCTTCCAGCACAGATACGCAGTATTTT
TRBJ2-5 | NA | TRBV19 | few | CASSIREETQYF | TGTGCCAGTAGTATACGGGAAGAGACCCAGTACTTC
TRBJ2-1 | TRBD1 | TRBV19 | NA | CASSRGDRGYNEQFF | TGTGCCAGTAGTAGGGGGGACAGGGGCTACAATGAGCAGTTCTTC
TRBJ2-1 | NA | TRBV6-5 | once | CASSYSWTKAYNEQFF | TGTGCCAGCAGTTACTCTTGGACAAAAGCCTACAATGAGCAGTTCTTC
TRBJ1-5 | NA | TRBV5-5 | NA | CASSYDSYSNQPQHF | TGTGCCAGCAGCTACGACAGCTATAGCAATCAGCCCCAGCATTTT
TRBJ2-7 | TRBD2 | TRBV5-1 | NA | CASSPRLAGGSYEQYF | TGCGCCAGCAGCCCCCGACTAGCGGGAGGAAGTTACGAGCAGTACTTC
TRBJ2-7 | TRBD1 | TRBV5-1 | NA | CASTLTGLGEQYF | TGCGCCAGCACCCTGACAGGGTTGGGGGAGCAGTACTTC
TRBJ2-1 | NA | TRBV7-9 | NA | CASSQPGLFEQFF | TGTGCCAGCAGCCAACCGGGACTTTTCGAGCAGTTCTTC
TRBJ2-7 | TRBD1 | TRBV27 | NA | CASSLPGQGYEQYF | TGTGCCAGCAGTTTACCGGGACAGGGCTACGAGCAGTACTTC
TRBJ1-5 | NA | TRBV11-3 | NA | CASSLMDCRRSNQPQHF | TGTGCCAGCAGCTTAATGGATTGCCGGCGGAGCAATCAGCCCCAGCATTTT
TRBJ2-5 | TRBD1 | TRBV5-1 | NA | CASRQTGGQETQYF | TGCGCCAGCAGACAGACAGGGGGGCAAGAGACCCAGTACTTC
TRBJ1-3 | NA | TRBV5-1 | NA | CASSGGQFHASGNTIYF | TGCGCCAGCAGCGGAGGACAGTTTCACGCCTCTGGAAACACCATATATTTT
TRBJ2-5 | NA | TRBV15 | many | CATSVVAGETQYF | TGTGCCACCAGCGTGGTGGCGGGAGAGACCCAGTACTTC